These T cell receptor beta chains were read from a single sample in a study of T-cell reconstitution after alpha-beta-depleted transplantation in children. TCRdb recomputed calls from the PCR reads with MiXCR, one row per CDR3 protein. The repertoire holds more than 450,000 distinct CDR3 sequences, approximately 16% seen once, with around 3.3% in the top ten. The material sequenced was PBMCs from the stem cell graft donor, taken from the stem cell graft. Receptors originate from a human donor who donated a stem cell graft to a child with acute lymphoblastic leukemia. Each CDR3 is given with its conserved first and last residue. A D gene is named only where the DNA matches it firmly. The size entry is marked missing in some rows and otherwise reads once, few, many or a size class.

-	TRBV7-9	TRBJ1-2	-	TGTGCCAGCAGCTTGACGACATTGAACTATGGCTACACCTTC	CASSLTTLNYGYTF
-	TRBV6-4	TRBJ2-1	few	TGTGCCAGCAGTCCAACGGACCGGAGCTCCTACAATGAGCAGTTCTTC	CASSPTDRSSYNEQFF
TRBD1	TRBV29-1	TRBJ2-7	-	TGCAGCGTTGTGGACAGGGGTGAGCAGTACTTC	CSVVDRGEQYF
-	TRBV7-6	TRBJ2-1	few	TGTGCCAGCAGCTCGAGACTACGCTCCTACAATGAGCAGTTCTTC	CASSSRLRSYNEQFF
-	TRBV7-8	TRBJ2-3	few	TGTGCCAGCAGCTTAGCGGGATCGGACACAGATACGCAGTATTTT	CASSLAGSDTDTQYF
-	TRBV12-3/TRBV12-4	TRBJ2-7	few	TGTGCCAGCACCCACTTGGATCTAGGCTACGAGCAGTACTTC	CASTHLDLGYEQYF
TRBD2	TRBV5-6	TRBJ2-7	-	TGTGCCAGCAGCCGGCCCTCTAGCGGGAGGTACTACGAGCAGTACTTC	CASSRPSSGRYYEQYF
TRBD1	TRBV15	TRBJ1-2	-	TGTGCCACCAGCACACTGGACAGGGGCGACTATGGCTACACCTTC	CATSTLDRGDYGYTF
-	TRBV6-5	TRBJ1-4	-	TGTGCCAGCAGTTACTCAAGTATCGGGACAACTAATGAAAAACTGTTTTTT	CASSYSSIGTTNEKLFF
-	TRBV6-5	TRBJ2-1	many	TGTGCCAGCATCACACAGCAGGACTCTGGGAATGAGCAGTTCTTC	CASITQQDSGNEQFF
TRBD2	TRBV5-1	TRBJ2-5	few	TGCGCCAGCAGCTTGGAACTAGCGGGAGAAGAGACCCAGTACTTC	CASSLELAGEETQYF
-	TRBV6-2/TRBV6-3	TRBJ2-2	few	TGTGCCAGCAGGAGTGAGGGGGAGAGGTACACCGGGGAGCTGTTTTTT	CASRSEGERYTGELFF
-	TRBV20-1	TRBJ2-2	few	TGCAGTGCTAGAGATCTTACGGGAGCGAACACCGGGGAGCTGTTTTTT	CSARDLTGANTGELFF
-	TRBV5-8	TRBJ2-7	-	TGTGCCAGCAGCCTCGCTTCTGTGGAGGAATACGACGAGCAGTACTTC	CASSLASVEEYDEQYF
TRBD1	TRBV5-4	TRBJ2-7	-	TGTGCCAGCAGCAAGAGGGACAGGGGGGGTTCCTACGAGCAGTACTTC	CASSKRDRGGSYEQYF
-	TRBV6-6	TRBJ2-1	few	TGTGCCAGCATTCGGGAGTCCTACAATGAGCAGTTCTTC	CASIRESYNEQFF
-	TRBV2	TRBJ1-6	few	TGTGCCAGCAGGTCCCTTACAGGATCACCCCTCCACTTT	CASRSLTGSPLHF
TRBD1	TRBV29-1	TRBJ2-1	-	TGCAGCGTTGAGGGGGTTCTGCCGGGACAGGGGATAGATGAGCAGTTCTTC	CSVEGVLPGQGIDEQFF
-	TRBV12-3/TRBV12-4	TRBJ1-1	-	TGTGCCAGCAGTACATCGTCCGCCCGTCTAATGAACACTGAAGCTTTCTTT	CASSTSSARLMNTEAFF
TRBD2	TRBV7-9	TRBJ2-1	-	TGTGCCAGCAGCTTTAAAGCGGGAGAGTGGAATGAGCAGTTCTTC	CASSFKAGEWNEQFF
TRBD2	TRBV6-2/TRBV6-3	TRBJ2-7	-	TGTGCCAGCAGTCCTACTAGCGCTCAAAATAACGAGCAGTACTTC	CASSPTSAQNNEQYF
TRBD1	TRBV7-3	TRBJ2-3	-	TGTGCCAGCAGCTTTGGTACAGGGGGCAAGTATTTT	CASSFGTGGKYF
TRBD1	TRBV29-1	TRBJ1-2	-	TGCAGCGTTGCCGGGACAGGGGGCGATCTGAGAGGCTACACCTTC	CSVAGTGGDLRGYTF
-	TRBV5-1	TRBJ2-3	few	TGCGCCAGCAGCTCTCTTTCCCGGCTAGACCGGGTCACAGATACGCAGTATTTT	CASSSLSRLDRVTDTQYF